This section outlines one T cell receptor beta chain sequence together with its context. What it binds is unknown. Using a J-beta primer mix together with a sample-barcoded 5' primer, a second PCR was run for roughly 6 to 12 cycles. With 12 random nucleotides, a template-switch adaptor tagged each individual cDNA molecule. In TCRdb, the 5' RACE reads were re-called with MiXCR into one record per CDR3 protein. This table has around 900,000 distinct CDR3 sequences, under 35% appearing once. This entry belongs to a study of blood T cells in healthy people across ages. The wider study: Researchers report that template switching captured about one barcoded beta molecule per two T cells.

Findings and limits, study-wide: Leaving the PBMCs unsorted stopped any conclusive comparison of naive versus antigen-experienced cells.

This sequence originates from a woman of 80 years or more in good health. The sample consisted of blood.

The CDR3 reads CASSLARSYQETQYF. DNA for the CDR3: TGTGCCAGCAGCTTAGCGCGGTCGTACCAAGAGACCCAGTACTTC. This chain joins TRBV11-2 and TRBJ2-5; D gene ambiguous. Germline-derived CDR1 and CDR2 are SGHAT and FQNNGV. The CDR3 extends over 15 amino acids. The V gene lost 1 base and the J gene lost 0 bases, with 9 bases spanning the gap.